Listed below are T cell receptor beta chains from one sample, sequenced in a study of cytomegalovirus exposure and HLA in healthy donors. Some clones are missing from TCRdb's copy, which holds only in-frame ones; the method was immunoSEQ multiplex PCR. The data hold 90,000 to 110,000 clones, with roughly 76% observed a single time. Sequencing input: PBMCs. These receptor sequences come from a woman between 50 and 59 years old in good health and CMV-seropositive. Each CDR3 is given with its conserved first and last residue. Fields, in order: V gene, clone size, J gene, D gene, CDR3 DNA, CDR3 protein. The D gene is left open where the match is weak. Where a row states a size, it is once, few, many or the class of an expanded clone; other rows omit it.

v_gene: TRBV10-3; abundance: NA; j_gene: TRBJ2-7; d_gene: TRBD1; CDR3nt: TGTGCCATCAGCAGGGACAGACAATCTTACGAGCAGTACTTC; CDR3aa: CAISRDRQSYEQYF
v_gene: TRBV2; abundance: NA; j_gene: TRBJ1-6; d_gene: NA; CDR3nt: TGTGCCAGCAACCCAGAACAAAATTCACCCCTCCACTTT; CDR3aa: CASNPEQNSPLHF
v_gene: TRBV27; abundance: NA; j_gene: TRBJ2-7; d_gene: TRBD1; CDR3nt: TGTGCCAGCAGTTTCCTCGGACAGGGATCCTACGAGCAGTACTTC; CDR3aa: CASSFLGQGSYEQYF
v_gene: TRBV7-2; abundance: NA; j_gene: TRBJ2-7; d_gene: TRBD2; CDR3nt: TGTGCCAGCAGCTTTCGTCCTAGCGGAGGGTACGAGCAGTACTTC; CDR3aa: CASSFRPSGGYEQYF
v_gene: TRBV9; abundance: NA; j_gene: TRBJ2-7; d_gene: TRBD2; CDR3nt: TGTGCCAGCAGCCATGACCCGGGACTAGTGTTCTACGAGCAGTACTTC; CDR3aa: CASSHDPGLVFYEQYF
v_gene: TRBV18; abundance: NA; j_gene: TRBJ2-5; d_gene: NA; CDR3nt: TGTGCCAGCTCACCAGGGACAAAAGAGACCCAGTACTTC; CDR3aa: CASSPGTKETQYF
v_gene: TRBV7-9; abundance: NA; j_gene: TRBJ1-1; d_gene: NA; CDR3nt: TGTGCCAGCAGCTTATCTCTTGAAGCTTTCTTT; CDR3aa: CASSLSLEAFF
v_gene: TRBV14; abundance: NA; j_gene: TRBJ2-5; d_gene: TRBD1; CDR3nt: TGTGCCAGCCTCCTCCCGGGACAGCAAGAGACCCAGTACTTC; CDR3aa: CASLLPGQQETQYF
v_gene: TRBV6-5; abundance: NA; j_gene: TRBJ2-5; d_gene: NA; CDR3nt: TGTGCCAGCAGTTCACGGCAAGAGACCCAGTACTTC; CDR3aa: CASSSRQETQYF
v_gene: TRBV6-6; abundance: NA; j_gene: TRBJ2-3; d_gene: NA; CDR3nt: TGTGCCAGCATGCTGGCTAGCAGCGCAGATACGCAGTATTTT; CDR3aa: CASMLASSADTQYF
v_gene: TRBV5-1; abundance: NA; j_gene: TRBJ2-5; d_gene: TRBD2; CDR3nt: TGCGCCAGCAGCTTGTGGGGGGGAGAGACCCAGTACTTC; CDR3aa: CASSLWGGETQYF
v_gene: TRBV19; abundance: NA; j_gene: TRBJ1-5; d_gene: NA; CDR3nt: TGTGCCAGTAGTACCCTCCCTGGAGGCGGCGATCAGCCCCAGCATTTT; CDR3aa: CASSTLPGGGDQPQHF
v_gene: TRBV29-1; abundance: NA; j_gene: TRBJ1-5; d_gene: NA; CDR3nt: TGCAGCGTTGGTGGGCAGGCCGATCAGCCCCAGCATTTT; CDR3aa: CSVGGQADQPQHF
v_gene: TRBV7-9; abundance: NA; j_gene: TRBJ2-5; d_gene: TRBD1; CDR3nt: TGTGCCAGCAGCCTAACGACAGGGGCGGAGACCCAGTACTTC; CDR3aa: CASSLTTGAETQYF
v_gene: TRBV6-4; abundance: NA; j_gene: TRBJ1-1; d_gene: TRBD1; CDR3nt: TGTGCCAGCAGTGAGGGAGCAGGGGGCGACACTGAAGCTTTCTTT; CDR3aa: CASSEGAGGDTEAFF
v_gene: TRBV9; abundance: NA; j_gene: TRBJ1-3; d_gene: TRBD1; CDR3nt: TGTGCCAGCAGCGTAGAGGACAGGGGACCTCTTGGAAACACCATATATTTT; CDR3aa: CASSVEDRGPLGNTIYF
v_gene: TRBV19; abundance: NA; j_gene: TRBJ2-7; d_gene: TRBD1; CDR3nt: TGTGCCAGTAGTGACCCCCTCCGACAGGGCTCCTACGAGCAGTACTTC; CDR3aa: CASSDPLRQGSYEQYF
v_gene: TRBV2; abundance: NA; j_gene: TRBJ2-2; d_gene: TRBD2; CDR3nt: TGTGCCAGCAGGCCTAGCGGGGGGCTCACCGGGGAGCTGTTTTTT; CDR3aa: CASRPSGGLTGELFF
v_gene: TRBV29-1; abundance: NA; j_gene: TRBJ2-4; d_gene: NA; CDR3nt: TGCAGCGTTGAAATGGGGGGCAAAAACATTCAGTACTTC; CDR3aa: CSVEMGGKNIQYF
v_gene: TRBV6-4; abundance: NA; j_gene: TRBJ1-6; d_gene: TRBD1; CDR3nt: TGTGCCAGCAGCACAGGGGGAATTAATTCACCCCTCCACTTT; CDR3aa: CASSTGGINSPLHF
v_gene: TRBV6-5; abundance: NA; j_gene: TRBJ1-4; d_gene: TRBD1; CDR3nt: TGTGCCAGCAGCTCTATGGGACAGCTTAATGAAAAACTGTTTTTT; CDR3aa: CASSSMGQLNEKLFF
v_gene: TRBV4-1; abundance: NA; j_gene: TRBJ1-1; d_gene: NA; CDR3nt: TGCGCCAGCAGCCAAGATCTTAGCCCGAACACTGAAGCTTTCTTT; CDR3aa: CASSQDLSPNTEAFF
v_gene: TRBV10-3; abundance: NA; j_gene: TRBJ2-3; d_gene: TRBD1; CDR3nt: TGTGCCGTCACGGACAGGGGGAGTCCAGATACGCAGTATTTT; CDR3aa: CAVTDRGSPDTQYF
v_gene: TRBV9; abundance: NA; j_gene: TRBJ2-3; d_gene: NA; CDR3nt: TGTGCCAGCAGCGTACTGGAGGTTGCAGATACGCAGTATTTT; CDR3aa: CASSVLEVADTQYF
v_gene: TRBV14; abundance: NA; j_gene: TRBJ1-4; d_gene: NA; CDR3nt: TGTGCCAGCAGCCAGATAGGACAAGCAACTAATGAAAAACTGTTTTTT; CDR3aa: CASSQIGQATNEKLFF
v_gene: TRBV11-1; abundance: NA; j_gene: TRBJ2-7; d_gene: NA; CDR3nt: TGTGCCAGCAGCTATCCCGGGACACACGAGCAGTACTTC; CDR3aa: CASSYPGTHEQYF
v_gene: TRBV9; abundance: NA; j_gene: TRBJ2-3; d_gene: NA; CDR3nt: TGTGCCAGCACCAGACTAGGGACTAGCACAGATACGCAGTATTTT; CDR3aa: CASTRLGTSTDTQYF
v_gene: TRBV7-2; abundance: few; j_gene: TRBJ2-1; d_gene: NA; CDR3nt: TGTGCCAGCAGCCCCACAGGACTACCGGGTACTGGGCAGTTCTTC; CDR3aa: CASSPTGLPGTGQFF
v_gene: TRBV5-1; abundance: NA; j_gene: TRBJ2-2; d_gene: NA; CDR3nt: TGCGCCAGCAGCTTGATGTCGGCGAACACCGGGGAGCTGTTTTTT; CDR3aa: CASSLMSANTGELFF
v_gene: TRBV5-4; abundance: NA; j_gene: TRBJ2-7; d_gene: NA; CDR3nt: TGTGCCAGCAGCTTGGAGTTTAGGGGCTCCTACGAGCAGTACTTC; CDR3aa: CASSLEFRGSYEQYF
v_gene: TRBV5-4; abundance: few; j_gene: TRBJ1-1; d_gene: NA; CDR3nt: TGTGCCAGCAGCGCGGGATTTGCTGAAGCTTTCTTT; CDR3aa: CASSAGFAEAFF
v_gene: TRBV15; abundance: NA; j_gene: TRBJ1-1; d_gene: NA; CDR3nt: TGTGCCACCAGCAGGTTGAGGAGGAACACTGAAGCTTTCTTT; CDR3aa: CATSRLRRNTEAFF
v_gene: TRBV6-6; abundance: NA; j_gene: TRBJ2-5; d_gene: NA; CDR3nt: TGTGCCAGCAGTTACTCCGGACAGCAAGAGACCCAGTACTTC; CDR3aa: CASSYSGQQETQYF
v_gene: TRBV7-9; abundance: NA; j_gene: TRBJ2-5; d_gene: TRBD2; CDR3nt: TGTGCCAGCAGCTTAGGAGTTAGCGGGGGCCCGACCCAGTACTTC; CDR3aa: CASSLGVSGGPTQYF
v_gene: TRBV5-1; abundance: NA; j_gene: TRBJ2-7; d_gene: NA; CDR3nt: TGCGCCAGCAGCGGCGTGTCCCAGGAGGGGCAGTACGAGCAGTACTTC; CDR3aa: CASSGVSQEGQYEQYF
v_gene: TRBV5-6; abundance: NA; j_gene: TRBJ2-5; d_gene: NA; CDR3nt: TGTGCCAGCAGCTTGCGGGGGAGGCAGTACTTC; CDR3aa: CASSLRGRQYF
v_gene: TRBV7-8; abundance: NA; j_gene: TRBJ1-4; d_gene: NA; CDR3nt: TGTGCCAGCAGCTCGGCAGGGGCTCAATCGGGGAAACTGTTTTTT; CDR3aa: CASSSAGAQSGKLFF
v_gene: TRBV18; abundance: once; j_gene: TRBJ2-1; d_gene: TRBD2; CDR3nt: TGTGCCAGCTCACCCGGACTAGTCTCCTACAATGAGCAGTTCTTC; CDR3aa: CASSPGLVSYNEQFF
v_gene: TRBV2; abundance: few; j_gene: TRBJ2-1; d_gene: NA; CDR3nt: TGTGCCAGCAGTGACAGTTACAATGAGCAGTTCTTC; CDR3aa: CASSDSYNEQFF
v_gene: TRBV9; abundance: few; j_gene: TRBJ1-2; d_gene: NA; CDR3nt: TGTGCCAGCAGCGTAGATTCAGGGAATGGCTACACCTTC; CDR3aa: CASSVDSGNGYTF
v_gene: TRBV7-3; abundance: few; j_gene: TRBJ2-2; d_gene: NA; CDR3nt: TGTGCCAGCAGCTTACCTCCCACCGGGGAGCTGTTTTTT; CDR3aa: CASSLPPTGELFF
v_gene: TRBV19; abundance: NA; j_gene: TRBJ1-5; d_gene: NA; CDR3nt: TGTGCCAGTAAGCAGGGAGGGGACAATCAGCCCCAGCATTTT; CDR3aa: CASKQGGDNQPQHF
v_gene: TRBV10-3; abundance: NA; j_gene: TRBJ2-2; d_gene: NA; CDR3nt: TGTGCCATCAGTGAGTCGAAAGGGGAGGCCGGGGAGCTGTTTTTT; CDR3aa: CAISESKGEAGELFF
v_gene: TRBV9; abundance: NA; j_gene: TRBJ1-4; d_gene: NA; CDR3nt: TGTGCCAGCAGCGTGCAGGGGCGGGCTAATGAAAAACTGTTTTTT; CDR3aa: CASSVQGRANEKLFF
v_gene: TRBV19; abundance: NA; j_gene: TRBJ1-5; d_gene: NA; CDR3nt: TGTGCCAGTAGTAGTGATTCAGTCTATCAGCCCCAGCATTTT; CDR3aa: CASSSDSVYQPQHF
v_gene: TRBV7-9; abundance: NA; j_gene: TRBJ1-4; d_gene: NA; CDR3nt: TGTGCCAGCAGCGAGGCCACAACTAATGAAAAACTGTTTTTT; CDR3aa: CASSEATTNEKLFF
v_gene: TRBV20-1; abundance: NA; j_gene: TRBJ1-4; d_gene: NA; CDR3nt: TGCAGTGCTGGGAAGGGGGAAAAACTGTTTTTT; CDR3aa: CSAGKGEKLFF
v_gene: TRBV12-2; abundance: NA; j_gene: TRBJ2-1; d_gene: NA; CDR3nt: TGTGCAAGTCGCTTTGTACCCCCCAAGCGGGAGGGCCACGATGAGCAGTTCTTC; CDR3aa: CASRFVPPKREGHDEQFF
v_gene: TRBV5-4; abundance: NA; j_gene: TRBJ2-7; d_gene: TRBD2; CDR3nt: TGTGCCAGCAGCCGGAATAGCGGGAGGGCATACGAGCAGTACTTC; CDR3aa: CASSRNSGRAYEQYF
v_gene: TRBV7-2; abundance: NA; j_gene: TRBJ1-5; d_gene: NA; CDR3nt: TGTGCCAGCAGCTTAGCACAGGGCGTTCAGCATTTT; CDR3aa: CASSLAQGVQHF
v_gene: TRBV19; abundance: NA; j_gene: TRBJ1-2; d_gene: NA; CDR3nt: TGTGCCAGTGGTTTGGGAGGGGACTATGGCTACACCTTC; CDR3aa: CASGLGGDYGYTF
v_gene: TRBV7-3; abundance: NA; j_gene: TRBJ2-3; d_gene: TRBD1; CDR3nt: TGTGCCAGCAGCCCAGGGGGCTTCACGGATACGCAGTATTTT; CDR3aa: CASSPGGFTDTQYF
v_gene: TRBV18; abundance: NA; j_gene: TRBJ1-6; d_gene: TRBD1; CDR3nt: TGTGCCAGCTCACCTCTACAGGGGACAAATTCACCCCTCCACTTT; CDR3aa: CASSPLQGTNSPLHF